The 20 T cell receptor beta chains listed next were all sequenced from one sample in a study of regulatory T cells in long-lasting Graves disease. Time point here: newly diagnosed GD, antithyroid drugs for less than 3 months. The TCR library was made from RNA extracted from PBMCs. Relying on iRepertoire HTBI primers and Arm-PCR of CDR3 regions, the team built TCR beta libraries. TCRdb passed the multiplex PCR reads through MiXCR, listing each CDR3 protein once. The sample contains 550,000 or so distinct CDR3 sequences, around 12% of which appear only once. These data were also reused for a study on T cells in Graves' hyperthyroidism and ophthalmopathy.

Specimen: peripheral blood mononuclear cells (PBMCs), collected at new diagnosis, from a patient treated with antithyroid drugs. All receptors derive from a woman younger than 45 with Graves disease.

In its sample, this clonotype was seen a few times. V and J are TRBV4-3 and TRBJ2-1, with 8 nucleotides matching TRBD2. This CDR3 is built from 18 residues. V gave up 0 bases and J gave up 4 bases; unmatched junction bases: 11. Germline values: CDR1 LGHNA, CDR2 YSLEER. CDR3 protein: CASSQDPASGSPYNEQFF. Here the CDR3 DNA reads TGCGCCAGCAGCCAAGATCCCGCTAGCGGGTCCCCGTACAATGAGCAGTTCTTC.

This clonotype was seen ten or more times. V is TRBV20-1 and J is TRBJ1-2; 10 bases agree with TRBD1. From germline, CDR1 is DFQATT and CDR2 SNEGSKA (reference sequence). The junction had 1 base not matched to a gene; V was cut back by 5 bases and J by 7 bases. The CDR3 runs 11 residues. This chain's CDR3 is CSAGTGVGYTF. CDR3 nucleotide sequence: TGCAGTGCTGGGACAGGGGTTGGCTACACCTTC.

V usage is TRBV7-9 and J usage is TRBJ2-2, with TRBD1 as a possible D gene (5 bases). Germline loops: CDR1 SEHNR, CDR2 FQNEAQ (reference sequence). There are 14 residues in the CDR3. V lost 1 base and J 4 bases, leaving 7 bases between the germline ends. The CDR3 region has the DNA TGTGCCAGCAGCTTAGACAGGCCCACCGGGGAGCTGTTTTTT. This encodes CASSLDRPTGELFF.

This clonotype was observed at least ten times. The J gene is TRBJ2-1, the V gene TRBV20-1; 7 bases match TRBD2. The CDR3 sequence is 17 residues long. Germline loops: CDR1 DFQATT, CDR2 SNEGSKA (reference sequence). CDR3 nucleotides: TGCAGCGCTCGAAGTGCTAGCGGCCCCCAGGGTGGCAATGAGCAGTTCTTC. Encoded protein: CSARSASGPQGGNEQFF.

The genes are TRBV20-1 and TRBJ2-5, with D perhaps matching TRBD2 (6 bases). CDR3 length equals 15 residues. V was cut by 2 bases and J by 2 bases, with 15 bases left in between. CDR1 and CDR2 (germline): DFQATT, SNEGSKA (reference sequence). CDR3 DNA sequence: TGCAGTGCTAGACGGAGGGGCAAAAATCAAGAGACCCAGTACTTC. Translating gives CSARRRGKNQETQYF.

CDR3 protein: CASRPLSGTRPVGDTQYF. As DNA, the CDR3 is TGTGCCAGCAGACCATTAAGCGGAACCCGCCCTGTAGGAGATACGCAGTATTTT. The chain employs TRBV6-4 and TRBJ2-3; a possible D gene is TRBD2 (5 bases). Germline lookup yields CDR1 MRHNA and CDR2 SNTAGT. The CDR3 runs 18 residues. Deletions cut 6 bases from V and 5 bases from J, with 27 bases between.

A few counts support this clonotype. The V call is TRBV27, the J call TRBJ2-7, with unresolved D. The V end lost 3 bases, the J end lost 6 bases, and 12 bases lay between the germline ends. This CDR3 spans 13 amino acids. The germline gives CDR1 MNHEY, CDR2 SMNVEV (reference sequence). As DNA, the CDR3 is TGTGCCAGCAGTTTGAGGTTCGGTGGCGAGCAGTACTTC. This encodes CASSLRFGGEQYF.

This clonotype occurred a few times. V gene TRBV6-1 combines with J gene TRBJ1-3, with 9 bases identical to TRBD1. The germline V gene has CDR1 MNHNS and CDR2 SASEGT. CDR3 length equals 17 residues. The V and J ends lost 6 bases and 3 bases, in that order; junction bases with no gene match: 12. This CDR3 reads CASRQHRDREFGNTIYF. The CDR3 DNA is TGTGCCAGCAGGCAGCACCGGGACAGGGAATTTGGAAACACCATATATTTT.

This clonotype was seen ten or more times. Written as DNA, the CDR3 is TGTGCCAGCAGTGAATATCTGACAGGGGTGTCCTACGAGCAGTACTTC. As protein: CASSEYLTGVSYEQYF. The chain uses TRBV2 and TRBJ2-7; 8 bases map to TRBD1. V shed 2 bases, J shed 1 base, and the junction held 7 bases outside the gene matches. The CDR3 is 16 residues long. Germline lookup yields CDR1 SNHLY and CDR2 FYNNEI. Full variable domain (rest looked up from reference TRBV2 and TRBJ2-7): EPEVTQTPSHQVTQMGQEVILRCVPISNHLYFYWYRQILGQKVEFLVSFYNNEISEKSEIFDDQFSVERPDGSNFTLKIRSTKLEDSAMYFCASSEYLTGVSYEQYFGPGTRLTVT.

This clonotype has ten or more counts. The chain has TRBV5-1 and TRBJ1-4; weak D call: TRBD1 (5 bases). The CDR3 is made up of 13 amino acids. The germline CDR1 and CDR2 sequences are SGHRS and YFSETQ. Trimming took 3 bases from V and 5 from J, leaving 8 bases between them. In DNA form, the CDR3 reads TGCGCCAGCAGCTCGGGGCGGAATGAAAAACTGTTTTTT. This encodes CASSSGRNEKLFF.

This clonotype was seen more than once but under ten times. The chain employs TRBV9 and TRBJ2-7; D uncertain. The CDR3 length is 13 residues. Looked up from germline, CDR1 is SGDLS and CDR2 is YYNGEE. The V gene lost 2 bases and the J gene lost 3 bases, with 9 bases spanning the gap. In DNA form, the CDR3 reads TGTGCCAGCAGCGTTACCACAAACTACGAGCAGTACTTC. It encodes CASSVTTNYEQYF. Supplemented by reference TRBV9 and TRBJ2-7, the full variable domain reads DSGVTQTPKHLITATGQRVTLRCSPRSGDLSVYWYQQSLDQGLQFLIQYYNGEERAKGNILERFSAQQFPDLHSELNLSSLELGDSALYFCASSVTTNYEQYFGPGTRLTVT.

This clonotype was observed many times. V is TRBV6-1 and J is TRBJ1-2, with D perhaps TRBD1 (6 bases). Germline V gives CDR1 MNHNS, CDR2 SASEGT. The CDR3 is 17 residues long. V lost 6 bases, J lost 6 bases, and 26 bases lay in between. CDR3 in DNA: TGTGCCAGCAGACCCCCGGATGGCGGTCAGGGGCTAGATGGCTACACCTTC. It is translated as CASRPPDGGQGLDGYTF.

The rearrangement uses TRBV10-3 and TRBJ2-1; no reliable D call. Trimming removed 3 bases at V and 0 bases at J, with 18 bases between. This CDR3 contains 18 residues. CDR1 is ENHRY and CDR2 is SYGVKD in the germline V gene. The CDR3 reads CAISEPRPTIASYNEQFF. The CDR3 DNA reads TGTGCCATCAGTGAACCCCGCCCGACCATAGCCTCCTACAATGAGCAGTTCTTC.

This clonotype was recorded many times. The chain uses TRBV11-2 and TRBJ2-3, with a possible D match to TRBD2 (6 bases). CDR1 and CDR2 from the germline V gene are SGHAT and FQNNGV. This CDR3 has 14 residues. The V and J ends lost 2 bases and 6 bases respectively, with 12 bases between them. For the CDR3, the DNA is TGTGCCAGCAGCTTACTGGGAGGTGCGGATACGCAGTATTTT. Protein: CASSLLGGADTQYF.

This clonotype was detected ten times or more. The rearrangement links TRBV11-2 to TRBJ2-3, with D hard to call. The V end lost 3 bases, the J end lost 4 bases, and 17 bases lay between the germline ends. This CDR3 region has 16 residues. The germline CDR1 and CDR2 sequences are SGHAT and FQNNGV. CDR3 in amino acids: CASSFPPAGTADTQYF. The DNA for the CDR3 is TGTGCCAGCAGCTTTCCTCCCGCCGGCACTGCAGATACGCAGTATTTT. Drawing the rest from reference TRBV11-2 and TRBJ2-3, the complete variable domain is EAGVAQSPRYKIIEKRQSVAFWCNPISGHATLYWYQQILGQGPKLLIQFQNNGVVDDSQLPKDRFSAERLKGVDSTLKIQPAKLEDSAVYLCASSFPPAGTADTQYFGPGTRLTVL.

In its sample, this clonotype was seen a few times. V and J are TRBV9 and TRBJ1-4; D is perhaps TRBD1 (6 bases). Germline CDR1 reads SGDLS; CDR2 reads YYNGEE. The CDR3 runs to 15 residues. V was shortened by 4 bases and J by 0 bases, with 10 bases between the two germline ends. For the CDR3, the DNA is TGTGCCAGCAGCCCAGGGGCGGCAACTAATGAAAAACTGTTTTTT. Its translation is CASSPGAATNEKLFF.

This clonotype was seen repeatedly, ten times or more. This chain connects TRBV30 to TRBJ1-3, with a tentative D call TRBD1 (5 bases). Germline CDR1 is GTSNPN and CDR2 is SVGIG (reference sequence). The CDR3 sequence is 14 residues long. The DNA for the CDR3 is TGTGCATCACAGGCGCGAGCATCTGGAAACACCATATATTTT. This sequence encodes CASQARASGNTIYF.

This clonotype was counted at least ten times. DNA of the CDR3: TGTGCCAGCAGTTTTAACGGGGGGTCGGCTGAGCAGTACTTC. Protein product: CASSFNGGSAEQYF. The V call is TRBV12-3 or TRBV12-4, the J call TRBJ2-7; 7 bases fit TRBD2. Trimming cost V 3 bases and J 7 bases; bases outside gene matches: 9. This CDR3 is built from 14 residues.

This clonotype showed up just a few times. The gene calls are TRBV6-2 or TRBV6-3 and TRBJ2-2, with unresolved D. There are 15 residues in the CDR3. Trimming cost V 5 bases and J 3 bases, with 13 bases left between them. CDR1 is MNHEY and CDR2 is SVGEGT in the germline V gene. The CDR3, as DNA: TGTGCCAGCAGTCCTGGACGAGCCCACACCGGGGAGCTGTTTTTT. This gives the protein CASSPGRAHTGELFF.

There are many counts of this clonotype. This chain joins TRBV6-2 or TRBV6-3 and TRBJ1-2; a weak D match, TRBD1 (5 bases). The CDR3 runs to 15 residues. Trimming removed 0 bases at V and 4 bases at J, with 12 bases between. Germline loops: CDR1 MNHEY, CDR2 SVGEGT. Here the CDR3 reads CASSYSFRETYGYTF. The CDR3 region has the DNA TGTGCCAGCAGTTACTCGTTCAGGGAGACCTATGGCTACACCTTC.